This is a list of T cell receptor beta chains from one sample in a study of T cells in Graves' hyperthyroidism and ophthalmopathy. Each CDR3 protein gets one entry after TCRdb re-called the multiplex PCR reads with MiXCR. The sample shows 700,000 or so distinct CDR3 sequences, approximately 14% of them seen only once. The sequencing input was blood. Source of these receptors: a woman in her forties or fifties with Graves' ophthalmopathy. Each CDR3 is given with its conserved first and last residue. The order of the fields is clone size, D gene, J gene, V gene, CDR3 DNA, CDR3 protein. The D gene is left open where the match is weak. Clone size appears in some rows only: once, few, many, or a class for an expanded clone.

>many|NA|TRBJ1-5|TRBV2
TGTGCCAGCAGTGAAAGGAAGCGGGGTCAGCCCCAGCATTTT
CASSERKRGQPQHF
>many|TRBD2|TRBJ2-2|TRBV7-3
TGTGCCAGCAGCCCCGGGACTACCCGGGAGCTGTTTTTT
CASSPGTTRELFF
>many|NA|TRBJ1-1|TRBV6-2/TRBV6-3
TGTGCCAGCAGTTTCTGGGAGAACACTGAAGCTTTCTTT
CASSFWENTEAFF
>NA|NA|TRBJ2-7|TRBV12-3/TRBV12-4
TGTGCCAGCAGCCCTCCCGCGGGACCCCACGAGCAGTACTTC
CASSPPAGPHEQYF
>many|NA|TRBJ2-6|TRBV28
TGTGCCAGCAGTTTAGGGGGGCCTGGGGCCAACGTCCTGACTTTC
CASSLGGPGANVLTF
>NA|TRBD2|TRBJ2-3|TRBV6-2/TRBV6-3
TGTGCCAGCAGTTACTCATCCAGGACTAGCGGGAGGACAGATACGCAGTATTTT
CASSYSSRTSGRTDTQYF
>NA|NA|TRBJ1-3|TRBV19
TGTGCCAGTAGTGTTGACAGCTACTCTGGAAACACCATATATTTT
CASSVDSYSGNTIYF
>few|TRBD1|TRBJ1-2|TRBV20-1
TGCAGTGCTAGGGAACGGGACAGGGTTCGACGGGGCTACACCTTC
CSARERDRVRRGYTF
>many|NA|TRBJ2-1|TRBV5-1
TGCGCCAGCAGCATGCCGGACACCTCCTACAATGAGCAGTTCTTC
CASSMPDTSYNEQFF
>few|TRBD1|TRBJ2-7|TRBV19
TGTGCCAGTAGTCATACAGGGGGCGACAACGAGCAGTACTTC
CASSHTGGDNEQYF
>many|TRBD2|TRBJ2-1|TRBV20-1
TGCAGTGCCCACACATTTTCACCCGGGACTAGCCGCTACAATGAGCAGTTCTTC
CSAHTFSPGTSRYNEQFF
>many|TRBD2|TRBJ2-7|TRBV3-1
TGTGCCAGCAGCCAGACTAGCCTTTCGAACGAGCAGTACTTC
CASSQTSLSNEQYF
>many|NA|TRBJ2-1|TRBV11-2
TGTGCCAGCAGCAACCGGGACCGACACTACAATGAGCAGTTCTTC
CASSNRDRHYNEQFF
>many|NA|TRBJ2-3|TRBV20-1
TGCAGTGCTCACGACGCATTCAGGGCAGGAGCAGATACGCAGTATTTT
CSAHDAFRAGADTQYF
>NA|TRBD2|TRBJ2-1|TRBV19
TGTGCCAGTTGGTCTAGCGGAGACAATGAGCAGTTCTTC
CASWSSGDNEQFF
>many|NA|TRBJ2-3|TRBV7-3
TGTGCCAGCAGCTTAGAAGACACAGATACGCAGTATTTT
CASSLEDTDTQYF
>many|NA|TRBJ2-5|TRBV12-3/TRBV12-4
TGTGCCAGCAGTCTAACAGGGTTTGGAGAGACCCAGTACTTC
CASSLTGFGETQYF
>many|NA|TRBJ2-7|TRBV28
TGTGCCAGCTCTCCAAACGGGGGCTACGAGCAGTACTTC
CASSPNGGYEQYF
>NA|TRBD2|TRBJ2-2|TRBV7-3
TGTGCCAGCAGACTAGCGTCCGGGGAGCTGTTTTTT
CASRLASGELFF
>NA|TRBD1|TRBJ2-5|TRBV5-1
TGCGCCAGCAGCACCGGGACAGCTAACCAAGAGACCCAGTACTTC
CASSTGTANQETQYF
>many|TRBD1|TRBJ2-7|TRBV7-9
TGTGCCAGCACCCTAGGGCGGACAGGGGGCGAATACGAGCAGTACTTC
CASTLGRTGGEYEQYF
>NA|TRBD2|TRBJ2-1|TRBV24-1
TGTGCCACCACTAGGGACGGACTAGCGGGCAATGAGCAGTTCTTC
CATTRDGLAGNEQFF
>few|NA|TRBJ2-4|TRBV5-1
TGCGCCAGCGCCATGGGCATGCTAGCCAAAAACATTCAGTACTTC
CASAMGMLAKNIQYF
>NA|TRBD2|TRBJ2-3|TRBV5-1
TGCGCCAGCACACCCCTAGCGGGAGCAGATACGCAGTATTTT
CASTPLAGADTQYF
>few|NA|TRBJ1-5|TRBV4-3
TGCGCCAGCAGCCAAGAAACAGGGATTTCCAGTCAGCCCCAGCATTTT
CASSQETGISSQPQHF
>few|NA|TRBJ2-1|TRBV15
TGTGCCACCAGCAGAGATGGGCCACTGGGTGAGCAGTTCTTC
CATSRDGPLGEQFF
>NA|TRBD1|TRBJ2-7|TRBV9
TGTGCCAGCAGCGCCCGGGACAGACCCTACGAGCAGTACTTC
CASSARDRPYEQYF
>few|TRBD2|TRBJ2-7|TRBV20-1
TGCAGTGCTTTCCATTTAGCGGGAGGCGAGCAGTACTTC
CSAFHLAGGEQYF
>many|TRBD1|TRBJ2-2|TRBV6-2/TRBV6-3
TGTGCCAGCATAGGATACTGGACAGGGGACCTCACCGGGGAGCTGTTTTTT
CASIGYWTGDLTGELFF
>NA|NA|TRBJ2-2|TRBV10-3
TGTGCCATCAGGTGGGGCGGGCCGAACACCGGGGAGCTGTTTTTT
CAIRWGGPNTGELFF
>many|NA|TRBJ2-4|TRBV2
TGTGCCAGCAGGGACAGACAGCTAGCCAAAAACATTCAGTACTTC
CASRDRQLAKNIQYF
>many|TRBD2|TRBJ2-5|TRBV15
TGTGCCACCAGCAGAGATCCAATGACGGGACTAGTCAGTGAGACCCAGTACTTC
CATSRDPMTGLVSETQYF
>NA|NA|TRBJ2-1|TRBV30
TGTGCCTGGAGTCCCGAGGACTACTTAAATGAGCAGTTCTTC
CAWSPEDYLNEQFF
>few|NA|TRBJ1-2|TRBV7-2
TGTGCCAGCAGCCTCCTCCTCGGCGGGGGGGTGGACTATGGCTACACCTTC
CASSLLLGGGVDYGYTF
>few|NA|TRBJ2-5|TRBV10-2
TGCGCCAGCAGTGAGGTCCAGCGGGTGTACCAAGAGACCCAGTACTTC
CASSEVQRVYQETQYF
>many|NA|TRBJ1-3|TRBV30
TGTGCCTGGAGTTTGGGGCCGAACTCTGGAAACACCATATATTTT
CAWSLGPNSGNTIYF
>many|NA|TRBJ2-2|TRBV6-5
TGTGCCAGCAGTTACGTGGCCGGGGAGCTGTTTTTT
CASSYVAGELFF
>NA|TRBD1|TRBJ1-2|TRBV7-2
TGTGCCAGCAGCTTAGCGCTCCCAGGGGGCGCATTTGGCTACACCTTC
CASSLALPGGAFGYTF
>few|NA|TRBJ2-7|TRBV6-1
TGTGCCAGCAGTGCGATGTCCCGGACTACAAAAGGCGAGCAGTACTTC
CASSAMSRTTKGEQYF